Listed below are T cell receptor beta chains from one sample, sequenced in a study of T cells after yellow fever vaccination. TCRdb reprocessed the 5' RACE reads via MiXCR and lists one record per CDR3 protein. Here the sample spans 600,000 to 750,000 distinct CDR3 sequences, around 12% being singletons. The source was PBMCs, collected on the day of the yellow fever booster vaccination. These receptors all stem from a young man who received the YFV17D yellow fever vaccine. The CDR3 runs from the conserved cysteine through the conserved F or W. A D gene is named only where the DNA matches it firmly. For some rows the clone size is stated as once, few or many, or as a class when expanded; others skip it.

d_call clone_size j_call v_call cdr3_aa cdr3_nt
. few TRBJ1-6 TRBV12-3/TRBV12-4 CASSFYNSPLHF TGTGCCAGCAGTTTTTATAATTCACCCCTCCACTTT
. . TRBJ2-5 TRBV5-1 CASSDRTQETQYF TGCGCCAGCAGTGACAGAACACAAGAGACCCAGTACTTC
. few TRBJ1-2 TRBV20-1 CSASRGNGYTF TGCAGTGCTAGCAGGGGTAATGGCTACACCTTC
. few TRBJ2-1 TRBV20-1 CSARDPNEGHHNEQFF TGCAGTGCTAGAGACCCCAACGAGGGCCATCACAATGAGCAGTTCTTC
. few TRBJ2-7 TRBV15 CATSRERIMSFMTENEQYF TGTGCCACCAGCAGAGAACGAATTATGTCCTTTATGACAGAGAACGAGCAGTACTTC
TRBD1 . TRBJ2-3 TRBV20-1 CSARVGTGTDTQYF TGCAGTGCTAGAGTTGGGACAGGGACAGATACGCAGTATTTT
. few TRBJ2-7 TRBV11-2 CASSPAHFLRVPEMYF TGTGCCAGCAGCCCGGCCCACTTCCTCCGGGTTCCGGAGATGTACTTC
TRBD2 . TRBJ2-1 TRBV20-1 CSAGRPGLAGDFPEQFF TGCAGTGCTGGCAGACCGGGACTAGCGGGGGATTTCCCCGAGCAGTTCTTC
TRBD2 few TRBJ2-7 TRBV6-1 CASRPNDGRAYEQYF TGTGCCAGCAGACCAAACGATGGGAGGGCCTACGAGCAGTACTTC
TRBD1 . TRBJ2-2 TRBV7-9 CASSFRDRDTGELFF TGTGCCAGCAGCTTCCGGGACAGGGACACCGGGGAGCTGTTTTTT
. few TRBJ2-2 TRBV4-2 CASSQEIGTRGELFF TGTGCCAGCAGCCAAGAAATAGGTACCAGGGGGGAGCTGTTTTTT
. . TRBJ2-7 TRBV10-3 CAISVTERGPYEQYF TGTGCCATCAGTGTGACGGAGAGGGGCCCCTACGAGCAGTACTTC
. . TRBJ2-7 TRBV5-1 CASSASGLSAYEQYF TGCGCCAGCAGCGCGTCGGGACTTAGCGCCTACGAGCAGTACTTC
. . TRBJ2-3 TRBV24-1 CATSDAASSTDTQYF TGTGCCACCAGTGATGCGGCCTCTAGCACAGATACGCAGTATTTT
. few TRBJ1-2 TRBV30 CAWQGPQYGYTF TGTGCCTGGCAGGGACCACAATATGGCTACACCTTC
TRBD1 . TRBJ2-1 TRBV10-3 CAISESGQGYNEQFF TGTGCCATCAGTGAGTCAGGACAGGGTTACAATGAGCAGTTCTTC
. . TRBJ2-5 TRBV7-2 CASSLRPSDETQYF TGTGCCAGCAGCTTACGTCCATCAGATGAGACCCAGTACTTC
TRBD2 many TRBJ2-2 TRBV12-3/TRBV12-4 CASSLSSGYTGELFF TGTGCCAGCAGTTTATCTAGCGGCTACACCGGGGAGCTGTTTTTT
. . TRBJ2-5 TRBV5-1 CASSLVGIPQETQYF TGCGCCAGCAGCTTGGTGGGGATCCCTCAAGAGACCCAGTACTTC
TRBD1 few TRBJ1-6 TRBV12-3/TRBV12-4 CASSPRDSAKALHF TGTGCCAGCAGCCCCCGGGACAGCGCGAAGGCCCTCCACTTT
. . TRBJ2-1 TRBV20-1 CSARAPSEQFF TGCAGTGCTAGAGCCCCCAGTGAGCAGTTCTTC
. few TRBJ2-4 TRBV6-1 CASGWGAKNIQYF TGTGCCAGCGGGTGGGGAGCCAAAAACATTCAGTACTTC
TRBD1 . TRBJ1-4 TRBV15 CATSTPPPGQGSGEKLFF TGTGCCACCAGCACCCCTCCCCCGGGACAGGGGTCAGGTGAAAAACTGTTTTTT
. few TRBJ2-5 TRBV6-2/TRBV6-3 CASSSSWQETQYF TGTGCCAGCAGTTCTAGTTGGCAAGAGACCCAGTACTTC
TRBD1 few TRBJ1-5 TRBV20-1 CSARAQGAVGQNQPQHF TGCAGTGCTAGGGCACAGGGGGCGGTTGGCCAAAATCAGCCCCAGCATTTT
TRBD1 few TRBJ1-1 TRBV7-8 CASSSQLTPGTGGREAEAFF TGTGCCAGCAGCTCCCAGCTGACGCCTGGGACAGGGGGCAGGGAAGCTGAAGCTTTCTTT
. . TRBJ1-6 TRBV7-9 CASSSQGLYRTLHF TGTGCCAGCAGCTCCCAAGGGCTCTACAGAACCCTCCACTTT
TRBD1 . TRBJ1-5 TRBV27 CASFGQGTQPQHF TGTGCCAGCTTCGGACAGGGGACTCAGCCCCAGCATTTT
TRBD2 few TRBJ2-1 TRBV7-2 CASSLTSGPYNEQFF TGTGCCAGCAGCTTAACTAGCGGGCCGTACAATGAGCAGTTCTTC
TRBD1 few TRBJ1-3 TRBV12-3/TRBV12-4 CASSVGQDGNTIYF TGTGCCAGCAGTGTTGGACAGGATGGAAACACCATATATTTT
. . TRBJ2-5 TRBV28 CASSPSGPRRETQYF TGTGCCAGCAGTCCGTCCGGACCCCGGCGAGAGACCCAGTACTTC
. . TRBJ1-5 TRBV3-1 CASSQGIGFQPQHF TGTGCCAGCAGCCAAGGAATTGGATTCCAGCCCCAGCATTTT
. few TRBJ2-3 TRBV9 CASSVAPENTQYF TGTGCCAGCAGCGTAGCGCCCGAAAATACGCAGTATTTT
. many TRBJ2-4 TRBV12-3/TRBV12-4 CASSLGQHKNIQYF TGTGCCAGCAGTTTAGGGCAGCACAAAAACATTCAGTACTTC
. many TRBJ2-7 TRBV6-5 CASSKGQLAYEQYF TGTGCCAGCAGCAAAGGACAGCTAGCTTACGAGCAGTACTTC
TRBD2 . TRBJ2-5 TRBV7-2 CASSLSGLADGETQYF TGTGCCAGCAGCTTATCAGGACTAGCCGACGGAGAGACCCAGTACTTC
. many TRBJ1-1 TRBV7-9 CASSLAMGTEAFF TGTGCCAGCAGCTTAGCAATGGGGACTGAAGCTTTCTTT
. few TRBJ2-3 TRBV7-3 CASSPQGGRDTQYF TGTGCCAGCAGCCCCCAAGGGGGAAGAGATACGCAGTATTTT
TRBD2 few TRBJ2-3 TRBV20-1 CSAPRSGMLDTQYF TGCAGTGCGCCTCGTAGCGGGATGTTAGATACGCAGTATTTT
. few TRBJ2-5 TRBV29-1 CSLSDLETQYF TGCAGCCTATCGGATCTAGAGACCCAGTACTTC
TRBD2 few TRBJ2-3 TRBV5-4 CASSSYSGSTDTQYF TGTGCCAGCAGCTCCTATAGCGGGAGCACAGATACGCAGTATTTT
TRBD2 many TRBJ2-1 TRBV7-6 CASSLAPSGRSNEQFF TGTGCCAGCAGCTTAGCCCCTAGCGGGAGAAGCAATGAGCAGTTCTTC
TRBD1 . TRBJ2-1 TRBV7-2 CASSFDRGPFNEQFF TGTGCCAGCAGTTTCGACAGGGGTCCATTCAATGAGCAGTTCTTC
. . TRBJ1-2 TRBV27 CASSPDIQQYGYTF TGTGCCAGCAGCCCAGACATCCAGCAGTATGGCTACACCTTC
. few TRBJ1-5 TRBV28 CASSPNGENQPQHF TGTGCCAGCAGTCCGAACGGGGAGAATCAGCCCCAGCATTTT
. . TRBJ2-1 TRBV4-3 CASSQNIAFSYNEQFF TGCGCCAGCAGCCAAAATATAGCGTTTTCCTACAATGAGCAGTTCTTC
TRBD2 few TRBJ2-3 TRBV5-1 CASSWTSRTTDTQYF TGCGCCAGCAGCTGGACTAGCAGGACCACAGATACGCAGTATTTT
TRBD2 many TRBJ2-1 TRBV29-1 CSSHGLAGNEQFF TGCAGTTCCCATGGACTAGCCGGCAATGAGCAGTTCTTC
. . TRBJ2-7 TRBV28 CASSSDEDEQYF TGTGCCAGCAGCTCCGACGAGGACGAGCAGTACTTC
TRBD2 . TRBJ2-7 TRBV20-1 CSAAALAGAPWEQYF TGCAGTGCTGCAGCTCTAGCGGGAGCCCCGTGGGAGCAGTACTTC
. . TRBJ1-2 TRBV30 CARLGVAGYTF TGTGCCCGGCTGGGGGTCGCCGGCTACACCTTC
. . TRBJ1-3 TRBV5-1 CASSLAETASGNTIYF TGCGCCAGCAGCTTGGCCGAGACAGCCTCTGGAAACACCATATATTTT